What follows is one T cell receptor (beta chain) and its context. CDR3 size: 11 residues. Trimming removed 6 bases at V and 2 bases at J, with 7 bases between. Germline V CDR1 and CDR2: DFQATT, SNEGSKA (reference sequence). Methods used by the authors: Scientists estimated how many nucleated cells there were by amplifying reference gene primers. Data came from immunoSEQ multiplex PCR; TCRdb stores just in-frame clones and leaves some out. V, J and clone size are those of that table, while D and trimming were read from the DNA. The table has 100,000 or so clones, around four fifths seen once; the top ten hold about an eighth. This record belongs to a study of blood T cell repertoires in COVID-19. Study-level information: Acute-phase and convalescent COVID-19 samples originated in the United States, Italy and Spain. T cells, B-cell-depleted T cells, or PBMCs provided the cDNA or gDNA that served as material.

The sequence was obtained from a man aged 50-60 years with active or convalescent COVID-19. The chain employs TRBV20-1 and TRBJ1-1, with no clear D. Sequencing used peripheral blood. This CDR3 reads CSAKPNTEAFF. CDR3 coding DNA: TGCAGTGCGAAGCCCAACACTGAAGCTTTCTTT.